These 21 T cell receptor beta chains came from one sample sequenced in a study of Ad26.COV2.S vaccination and SARS-CoV-2 variants. Treatment indicated: some 19 received Ad26.COV2.S at low or high dose, single or two shots; 5 received placebo; per-sample allocation not given. Sampling was performed 63 days after the first vaccine or placebo injection. Profiled with immunoSEQ multiplex PCR; TCRdb holds only in-frame clones, not every one. There are about 480,000 clones in the sample; about 83% occur only once, and around 13% lies in the top ten. The sample consisted of peripheral blood, taken in a trial of Ad26.COV2.S vaccine versus placebo. These receptors came from a person aged 18-60 years who received the Ad26.COV2.S COVID-19 vaccine or a placebo.

As DNA, the CDR3 is TGTGCCAGCAGCTTATCACAGTCCTACGAGCAGTACTTC. This gives the protein CASSLSQSYEQYF. V and J are TRBV7-9 and TRBJ2-7, with no clear D. V lost 2 bases to trimming and J lost 1 base, with 6 bases between them. This CDR3 spans 13 amino acids. Germline-derived CDR1 and CDR2 are SEHNR and FQNEAQ (reference sequence). Using reference TRBV7-9 and TRBJ2-7 for the parts outside the CDR3, the full variable domain is DTGVSQNPRHKITKRGQNVTFRCDPISEHNRLYWYRQTLGQGPEFLTYFQNEAQLEKSRLLSDRFSAERPKGSFSTLEIQRTEQGDSAMYLCASSLSQSYEQYFGPGTRLTVT.

The CDR3 DNA reads as TGCGCCAGCAGCCCTAGACTAGCGGGCCCCTACGAGCAGTACTTC. This encodes CASSPRLAGPYEQYF. This chain uses TRBV4-3 with TRBJ2-7; TRBD2 matches 10 bases. The germline V gene has CDR1 LGHNA and CDR2 YSLEER. CDR3 size: 15 residues. V gave up 4 bases and J gave up 2 bases; unmatched junction bases: 5.

For the CDR3, the DNA is TGTGCCAGCTCCCCCGGGACCCCAAATGAGCAGTTCTTC. Protein product: CASSPGTPNEQFF. The rearrangement joins TRBV18 to TRBJ2-1; D could derive from TRBD1 or TRBD2 (5 bases each). Germline loops: CDR1 KGHSH, CDR2 LQKENI. The CDR3 runs to 13 residues. V was trimmed by 6 bases and J by 7 bases, leaving 13 bases between them.

This clone was recorded only once. The chain couples TRBV7-8 to TRBJ1-4; D gene uncertain. The germline CDR1 and CDR2 sequences are SGHVS and FQNEAQ. The CDR3 has 16 residues. V gave up 5 bases and J gave up 0 bases, with 13 bases separating them. CDR3 coding DNA: TGTGCCAGCAGCCTCCCCGCGGCACCAACTAATGAAAAACTGTTTTTT. It is translated as CASSLPAAPTNEKLFF.

The chain is built from TRBV7-8 and TRBJ1-2; D perhaps matches TRBD1 (6 bases). Germline CDR1 reads SGHVS; CDR2 reads FQNEAQ. The length of the CDR3 is 14 residues. Trimming pared 0 bases from V and 8 bases from J, leaving 13 bases between. This chain's CDR3 is CASSLAQGLWGYTF. The CDR3 coding sequence is TGTGCCAGCAGCTTAGCGCAGGGGTTGTGGGGCTACACCTTC.

For this clone: The sample contains more than one DNA sequence encoding this CDR3. This sequence joins TRBV27 and TRBJ1-1; D uncertain. Germline V gene lookup returns CDR1 MNHEY and CDR2 SMNVEV (reference sequence). This CDR3 has 13 amino acids. V gave up 5 bases and J gave up 1 base, with 8 bases separating them. The CDR3 DNA sequence: TGTGCCAGCAGTCTCAATCGGAACACTGAAGCTTTCTTT. Translating it yields CASSLNRNTEAFF.

V is TRBV28 and J is TRBJ2-1; D may be TRBD1 (6 bases). V dropped 7 bases and J dropped 2 bases, with 18 bases sitting between them. CDR1 MDHEN and CDR2 SYDVKM come from the germline V gene. The CDR3 covers 16 residues. Written as DNA, the CDR3 is TGTGCCAGCACCCAGGGGAGTCCTACTACCTACAATGAGCAGTTCTTC. Protein product: CASTQGSPTTYNEQFF.

As concerns this clone: One junction end disagrees with the germline gene, perhaps due to a read error. The genes are TRBV20-1 and TRBJ2-1, with 7 positions matching TRBD2. Germline V gives CDR1 DFQATT, CDR2 SNEGSKA (reference sequence). The CDR3 spans 11 residues. CDR3 bases: TGCAGTGCACCAGGTAGCGGGTCGGGAGTCTTC. Translating it yields CSAPGSGSGVF.

J is TRBJ1-5 and V is TRBV28, with 7 bases aligning to TRBD1. The V gene end was trimmed by 5 bases and the J gene end by 2 bases; junction bases not matched to a gene: 12. CDR3 length equals 17 residues. Germline lookup yields CDR1 MDHEN and CDR2 SYDVKM. The CDR3 spells CASSPTPGGRGNQPQHF. CDR3 bases: TGTGCCAGCAGTCCAACGCCAGGGGGTCGGGGCAATCAGCCCCAGCATTTT. Looking up the rest from reference TRBV28 and TRBJ1-5 gives the full variable domain: DVKVTQSSRYLVKRTGEKVFLECVQDMDHENMFWYRQDPGLGLRLIYFSYDVKMKEKGDIPEGYSVSREKKERFSLILESASTNQTSMYLCASSPTPGGRGNQPQHFGDGTRLSIL.

The V call is TRBV5-6, the J call TRBJ2-7, with 7 bases that match TRBD2. Per germline, CDR1 SGHDT and CDR2 YYEEEE. This CDR3 has 15 residues. With 5 bases clipped from V and 1 base from J, the junction kept 9 bases outside the gene matches. The CDR3 nucleotides read TGTGCCAGCAGTCTTGGGGGAGGGGCATCCTACGAGCAGTACTTC. This encodes CASSLGGGASYEQYF. Together with reference TRBV5-6 and TRBJ2-7, the CDR3 gives the full variable domain: DAGVTQSPTHLIKTRGQQVTLRCSPKSGHDTVSWYQQALGQGPQFIFQYYEEEERQRGNFPDRFSGHQFPNYSSELNVNALLLGDSALYLCASSLGGGASYEQYFGPGTRLTVT.

The V and J genes are TRBV27 and TRBJ2-2; no firm D call. In germline, CDR1 is MNHEY, CDR2 SMNVEV (reference sequence). V was pared by 3 bases and J by 4 bases, with 6 bases between. CDR3 length: 13 residues. The CDR3 DNA is TGTGCCAGCAGTTTTAAAATCACCGGGGAGCTGTTTTTT. This sequence encodes CASSFKITGELFF.

V usage is TRBV18 and J usage is TRBJ2-7, with 12 nucleotides matching TRBD1. This CDR3 region has 16 residues. V dropped 3 bases and J dropped 4; count of bases not matched to a gene: 7. In germline, CDR1 is KGHSH, CDR2 LQKENI. This CDR3 is CASSPAGTGGGYEQYF. The CDR3 region has the DNA TGTGCCAGCTCACCGGCCGGGACAGGGGGCGGATACGAGCAGTACTTC.

The chain carries TRBV5-4 and TRBJ2-7, with 7 bases lining up with TRBD1. CDR3 length equals 14 residues. Germline-derived CDR1 and CDR2 are SGHNT and YYREEE (reference sequence). V was clipped by 4 bases and J by 1 base; unmatched bases: 5. The CDR3, as DNA: TGTGCCAGCAGCCTGGACAGGTTTTCCTACGAGCAGTACTTC. Protein product: CASSLDRFSYEQYF. The entire variable domain, with the rest obtained from reference TRBV5-4 and TRBJ2-7, is as follows: ETGVTQSPTHLIKTRGQQVTLRCSSQSGHNTVSWYQQALGQGPQFIFQYYREEENGRGNFPPRFSGLQFPNYSSELNVNALELDDSALYLCASSLDRFSYEQYFGPGTRLTVT.

This clone was detected only a few times. V gene TRBV6-5 combines with J gene TRBJ1-3; D is ambiguous. The V gene lost 6 bases and the J gene lost 5 bases, with 17 bases spanning the gap. Germline assignment: CDR1 MNHEY and CDR2 SVGAGI. This CDR3 comprises 15 residues. The CDR3 is CASRASRLNRNTIYF. The CDR3 region has the DNA TGTGCCAGCAGGGCAAGCCGCCTGAATCGAAACACCATATATTTT.

This chain joins TRBV13 and TRBJ2-1, with TRBD2 identical over 9 bases. This CDR3 has 14 amino acids. V lost 6 bases, J lost 7 bases, and 7 bases stayed unmatched. CDR1 PRHDT and CDR2 FYEKMQ come from the germline V gene (reference sequence). CDR3 DNA sequence: TGTGCCAGCAGGCGGCTAGCGGGGCCTAATGAGCAGTTCTTC. Encoded protein: CASRRLAGPNEQFF. Together with reference TRBV13 and TRBJ2-1, the CDR3 gives the full variable domain: AAGVIQSPRHLIKEKRETATLKCYPIPRHDTVYWYQQGPGQDPQFLISFYEKMQSDKGSIPDRFSAQQFSDYHSELNMSSLELGDSALYFCASRRLAGPNEQFFGPGTRLTVL.

This chain connects TRBV4-3 to TRBJ1-2; TRBD1 matches 11 bases. With 1 base clipped from V and 4 bases from J, the junction kept 2 bases outside the gene matches. Germline loops: CDR1 LGHNA, CDR2 YSLEER. The CDR3 runs to 15 residues. The CDR3 sequence: CASSQGTGGIYGYTF. The DNA of the CDR3 is TGCGCCAGCAGCCAAGGGACAGGGGGCATCTATGGCTACACCTTC.

This clone has just a few counts. V and J are TRBV7-2 and TRBJ2-2; D not certain. V was cut by 5 bases and J by 2 bases, with 3 bases left in between. The germline CDR1 and CDR2 sequences are SGHTA and FQGNSA. The CDR3 is 12 residues long. The chain's CDR3 is CASSINTGELFF. CDR3 nucleotides: TGTGCCAGCAGCATTAACACCGGGGAGCTGTTTTTT. The full variable domain, completed using reference TRBV7-2 and TRBJ2-2, is GAGVSQSPSNKVTEKGKDVELRCDPISGHTALYWYRQSLGQGLEFLIYFQGNSAPDKSGLPSDRFSAERTGGSVSTLTIQRTQQEDSAVYLCASSINTGELFFGEGSRLTVL.

The V and J genes are TRBV28 and TRBJ2-1; D possibly corresponds to TRBD2 (6 bases). Germline assignment: CDR1 MDHEN and CDR2 SYDVKM. The CDR3 consists of 15 residues. Trimming took off 10 bases at V and 0 bases at J, with 16 bases between the two ends. The CDR3 DNA reads TGTGCCACCTACCATCGGGGGAACTCCTACAATGAGCAGTTCTTC. Protein product: CATYHRGNSYNEQFF.

V and J are TRBV5-1 and TRBJ1-2, with TRBD1 matching over 8 bases. The germline gives CDR1 SGHRS, CDR2 YFSETQ. The CDR3 runs to 16 residues. V shed 0 bases and J 5 bases; nucleotides not matched to a gene: 9. The CDR3 bases are TGCGCCAGCAGCTTGGTGGTCGGGGACAGGCTGTATGGCTACACCTTC. It yields the protein CASSLVVGDRLYGYTF. The full variable domain, in which reference TRBV5-1 and TRBJ1-2 provide the parts outside the CDR3, is KAGVTQTPRYLIKTRGQQVTLSCSPISGHRSVSWYQQTPGQGLQFLFEYFSETQRNKGNFPGRFSGRQFSNSRSEMNVSTLELGDSALYLCASSLVVGDRLYGYTFGSGTRLTVV.

The J gene is TRBJ1-1, the V gene TRBV7-8, with D hard to call. V was shortened by 5 bases and J by 4 bases, with 11 bases between the two germline ends. The CDR3 extends over 13 amino acids. Germline assignment: CDR1 SGHVS and CDR2 FQNEAQ. The CDR3 DNA follows: TGTGCCAGCAGCCTTCACCTGGGCACTGAAGCTTTCTTT. Residues: CASSLHLGTEAFF.

This sequence joins TRBV9 and TRBJ2-7, with TRBD2 as a possible D gene (7 bases). CDR1 and CDR2 from the germline V gene are SGDLS and YYNGEE. The CDR3 consists of 14 residues. With 2 bases removed from V and 6 bases from J, the gap between germline ends came to 15 bases. DNA for the CDR3: TGTGCCAGCAGCGTGGGACTACCACAGGGCGAGCAGTACTTC. Translation: CASSVGLPQGEQYF.